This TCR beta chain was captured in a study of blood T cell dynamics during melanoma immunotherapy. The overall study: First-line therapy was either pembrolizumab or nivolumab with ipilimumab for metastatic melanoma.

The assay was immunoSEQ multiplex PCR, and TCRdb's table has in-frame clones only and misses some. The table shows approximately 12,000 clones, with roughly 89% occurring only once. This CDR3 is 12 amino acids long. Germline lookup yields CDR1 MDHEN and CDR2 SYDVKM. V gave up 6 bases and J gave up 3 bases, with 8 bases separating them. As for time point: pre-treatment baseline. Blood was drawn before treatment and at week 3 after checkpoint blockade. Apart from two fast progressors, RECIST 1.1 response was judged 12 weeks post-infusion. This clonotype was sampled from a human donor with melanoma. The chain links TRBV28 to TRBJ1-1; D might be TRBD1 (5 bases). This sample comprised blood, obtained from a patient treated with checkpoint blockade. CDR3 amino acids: CASRWGDTEAFF. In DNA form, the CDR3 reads TGTGCCAGCAGGTGGGGGGACACTGAAGCTTTCTTT.